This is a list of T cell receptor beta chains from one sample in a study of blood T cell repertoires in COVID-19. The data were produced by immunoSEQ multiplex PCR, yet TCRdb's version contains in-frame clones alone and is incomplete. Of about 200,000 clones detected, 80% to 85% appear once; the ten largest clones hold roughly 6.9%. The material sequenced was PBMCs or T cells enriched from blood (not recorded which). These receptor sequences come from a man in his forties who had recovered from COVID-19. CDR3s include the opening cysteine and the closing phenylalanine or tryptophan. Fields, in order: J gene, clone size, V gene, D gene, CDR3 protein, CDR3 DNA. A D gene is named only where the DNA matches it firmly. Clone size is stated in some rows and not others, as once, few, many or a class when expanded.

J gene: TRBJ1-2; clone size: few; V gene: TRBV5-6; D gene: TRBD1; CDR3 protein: CASSSPTGGGYTF; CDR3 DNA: TGTGCCAGCAGCTCTCCGACAGGGGGTGGCTACACCTTC
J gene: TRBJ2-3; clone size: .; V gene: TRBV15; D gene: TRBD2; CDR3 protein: CATSPPRLADTDTQYF; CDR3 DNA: TGTGCCACCAGCCCCCCCCGGCTAGCGGACACAGATACGCAGTATTTT
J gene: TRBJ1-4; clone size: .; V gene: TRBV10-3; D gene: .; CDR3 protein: CAISGEPNEKLFF; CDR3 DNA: TGTGCCATCAGTGGAGAGCCGAATGAAAAACTGTTTTTT
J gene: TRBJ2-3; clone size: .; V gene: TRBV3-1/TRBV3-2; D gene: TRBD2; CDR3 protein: CASSPWGGMGTDTQYF; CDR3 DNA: TGTGCCAGCAGCCCCTGGGGGGGGATGGGCACAGATACGCAGTATTTT
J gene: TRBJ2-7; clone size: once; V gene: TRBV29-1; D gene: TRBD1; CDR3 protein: CSVVDRGTYEQYF; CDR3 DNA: TGCAGCGTTGTGGACAGGGGAACCTACGAGCAGTACTTC
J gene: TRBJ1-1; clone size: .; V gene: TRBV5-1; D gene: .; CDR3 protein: CASTMDSGNTEAFF; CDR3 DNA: TGCGCCAGCACCATGGACAGCGGGAACACTGAAGCTTTCTTT
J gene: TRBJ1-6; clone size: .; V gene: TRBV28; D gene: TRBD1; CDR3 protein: CASTGTVDNSPLHF; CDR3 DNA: TGTGCCAGCACCGGGACAGTAGATAATTCACCCCTCCACTTT
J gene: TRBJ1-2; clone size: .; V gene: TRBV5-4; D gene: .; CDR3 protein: CASNPKGALDGYTF; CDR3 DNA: TGTGCCAGCAACCCTAAAGGGGCGCTGGATGGCTACACCTTC
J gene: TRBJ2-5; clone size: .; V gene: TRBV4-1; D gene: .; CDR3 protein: CASSQTGTGVETQYF; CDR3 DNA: TGCGCCAGCAGCCAGACCGGGACTGGGGTAGAGACCCAGTACTTC
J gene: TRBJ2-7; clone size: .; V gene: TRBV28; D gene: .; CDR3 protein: CASRRGGVTHEQYF; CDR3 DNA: TGTGCCAGCCGGAGGGGGGGAGTCACCCACGAGCAGTACTTC
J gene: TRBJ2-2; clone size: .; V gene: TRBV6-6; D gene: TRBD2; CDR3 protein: CASSYQGGGNTGELFF; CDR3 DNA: TGTGCCAGCAGTTACCAGGGCGGGGGGAACACCGGGGAGCTGTTTTTT
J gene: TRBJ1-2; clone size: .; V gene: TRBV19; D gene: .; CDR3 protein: CASSIVSGFGYTF; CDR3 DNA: TGTGCCAGTAGTATAGTGTCAGGGTTCGGCTACACCTTC
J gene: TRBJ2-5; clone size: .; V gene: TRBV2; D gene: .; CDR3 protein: CASSEGWGLGETQYF; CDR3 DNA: TGTGCCAGCAGTGAAGGGTGGGGCCTGGGCGAGACCCAGTACTTC
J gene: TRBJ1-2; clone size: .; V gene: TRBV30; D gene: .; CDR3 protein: CAWSVPQGWGRYGYTF; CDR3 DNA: TGTGCCTGGAGTGTACCTCAGGGATGGGGGAGGTATGGCTACACCTTC
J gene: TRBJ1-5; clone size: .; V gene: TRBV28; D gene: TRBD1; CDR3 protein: CASRLQGEGQPQHF; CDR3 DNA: TGTGCCAGCAGGCTACAGGGGGAAGGTCAGCCCCAGCATTTT
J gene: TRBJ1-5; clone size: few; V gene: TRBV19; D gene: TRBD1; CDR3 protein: CASSPTDRDGQPQHF; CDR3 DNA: TGTGCCAGTAGTCCCACGGACAGGGATGGTCAGCCCCAGCATTTT